The clone carrying this T cell receptor beta chain was seen once. What it binds is unknown. This sample is part of a study of cytomegalovirus exposure and HLA in healthy donors. Broader study findings: In a later analysis, most CMV-associated TCR beta chains appeared HLA-restricted. TCR beta V- and J-gene trimming, according to a later analysis, was linked to a missense DCLRE1C variant.

This CDR3 region has 15 residues. Looked up from germline, CDR1 is SEHNR and CDR2 is FQNEAQ (reference sequence). V was shortened by 0 bases and J by 4 bases, with 9 bases between the two germline ends. Researchers ran the PCR with 60 Vbeta and 13 Jbeta primers. Original analysis: Around 11 million of tens of millions of unique TCR beta chains were shared, per a later count. The protocol was immunoSEQ multiplex PCR, while the TCRdb copy is restricted to in-frame clones and leaves out a portion. That table supplies the V and J calls and clone size; D and trimming were determined from the DNA. The sample gives approximately 150,000 clones, 68% of which show up once; about 9.4% is in the top ten.

The V and J genes are TRBV7-9 and TRBJ1-4; D ambiguous. This clonotype was sampled from a man aged 30 to 45 in good health and CMV-seropositive. Source material: PBMCs. CDR3: CASSLASEGNEKLFF. In nucleotides, the CDR3 is TGTGCCAGCAGCTTAGCTAGCGAGGGTAATGAAAAACTGTTTTTT.